Listed below are T cell receptor beta chains from one sample, sequenced in a study of blood T cell repertoires in COVID-19. Clones were read by immunoSEQ multiplex PCR, and TCRdb kept only the in-frame ones, dropping some. The sample contains 25,000 or so clones, over 75% of which appear only once. The sample was peripheral blood. These receptor sequences come from a woman aged 80 or older with acute or convalescent COVID-19. Both conserved end residues are part of each CDR3. The D gene is left open where the match is weak. Size tells how often a clone was seen (once, few, many) or the class of an expanded clone, and some rows leave it out.

J gene	clone size	D gene	V gene	CDR3 protein	CDR3 DNA
TRBJ1-4	-	-	TRBV19	CASMSAGLTATNEKLFF	TGTGCCAGTATGTCGGCAGGGTTGACGGCAACTAATGAAAAACTGTTTTTT
TRBJ2-7	-	TRBD1	TRBV6-1	CASSEQQGAREQYF	TGTGCCAGCAGTGAACAACAGGGGGCGCGGGAGCAGTACTTC
TRBJ2-7	-	TRBD1	TRBV7-6	CASSLDGTGFEQYF	TGTGCCAGCAGCTTAGATGGGACAGGGTTTGAGCAGTACTTC
TRBJ1-1	-	-	TRBV7-6	CASSFSGAGTEAFF	TGTGCCAGCAGCTTTTCTGGGGCAGGCACTGAAGCTTTCTTT
TRBJ2-7	few	TRBD2	TRBV6-5	CASSYLASGTYEQYF	TGTGCCAGCAGTTACTTGGCTAGCGGGACCTACGAGCAGTACTTC
TRBJ1-2	few	TRBD1	TRBV11-2	CASSSYRTGDYGYTF	TGTGCCAGCAGCTCATACCGGACAGGGGACTATGGCTACACCTTC
TRBJ1-1	-	-	TRBV19	CASSTMGHLDTEAFF	TGTGCCAGTAGTACCATGGGACACCTTGACACTGAAGCTTTCTTT
TRBJ2-7	-	-	TRBV13	CASIGSGAPRGEQYF	TGTGCCAGCATTGGCTCTGGAGCCCCACGTGGCGAGCAGTACTTC
TRBJ2-5	-	-	TRBV13	CASSRKGGAQETQYF	TGTGCCAGCAGCCGAAAGGGCGGGGCCCAAGAGACCCAGTACTTC
TRBJ2-1	-	-	TRBV4-3	CASSHPGQSEQFF	TGCGCCAGCAGCCACCCCGGACAGTCTGAGCAGTTCTTC
TRBJ2-3	-	-	TRBV5-4	CASSPERLDTDTQYF	TGTGCCAGCAGCCCGGAGAGGTTGGACACAGATACGCAGTATTTT
TRBJ2-7	-	-	TRBV7-9	CASSGWGVSYEQYF	TGTGCCAGCAGCGGCTGGGGGGTCTCCTACGAGCAGTACTTC
TRBJ2-4	-	-	TRBV7-6	CASSPSRPNRNIQYF	TGTGCCAGCAGCCCGAGTCGCCCAAATAGAAACATTCAGTACTTC
TRBJ2-5	-	-	TRBV5-1	CASSRGGPETQYF	TGCGCCAGCAGCCGCGGAGGGCCAGAGACCCAGTACTTC
TRBJ1-6	-	-	TRBV5-8	CASSLLSTLHF	TGTGCCAGCAGCTTACTATCCACCCTCCACTTT
TRBJ2-2	-	-	TRBV18	CASSPQELDTGELFF	TGTGCCAGCTCACCACAAGAGTTAGACACCGGGGAGCTGTTTTTT
TRBJ1-1	once	-	TRBV4-1	CASSQQENAMNTEAFF	TGCGCCAGCAGCCAACAGGAAAACGCCATGAACACTGAAGCTTTCTTT
TRBJ2-5	few	-	TRBV27	CASSLSYQETQYF	TGTGCCAGCAGTTTATCCTATCAAGAGACCCAGTACTTC
TRBJ2-2	-	-	TRBV7-2	CASSLTGTTTGELFF	TGTGCCAGCAGCTTAACCGGGACAACAACCGGGGAGCTGTTTTTT
TRBJ2-5	-	-	TRBV2	CASRREPPQETQYF	TGTGCCAGCCGACGGGAGCCCCCTCAAGAGACCCAGTACTTC
TRBJ2-1	-	-	TRBV18	CASSLGVNLDEQFF	TGTGCCAGCTCACTGGGAGTGAATCTCGATGAGCAGTTCTTC
TRBJ2-7	-	TRBD2	TRBV7-2	CASSLGGTRAYEQYF	TGTGCCAGCAGCTTAGGGGGGACTAGAGCCTACGAGCAGTACTTC
TRBJ2-7	once	-	TRBV6-5	CASSYSGRGIYEQYF	TGTGCCAGCAGTTACTCGGGCAGGGGCATCTACGAGCAGTACTTC
TRBJ2-5	-	-	TRBV27	CASSSRRHLQETQYF	TGTGCCAGCAGTTCTCGGCGACACCTACAAGAGACCCAGTACTTC
TRBJ2-3	-	TRBD1	TRBV5-1	CASSSGTGGAGTDTQYF	TGCGCCAGCAGCTCCGGGACAGGGGGCGCGGGGACAGATACGCAGTATTTT
TRBJ2-6	-	-	TRBV11-2	CASSRGSGANVLTF	TGTGCCAGCAGCCGGGGATCTGGGGCCAACGTCCTGACTTTC
TRBJ2-2	-	TRBD1	TRBV19	CASQPLGQGGTGELFF	TGTGCCAGCCAACCCTTGGGACAGGGAGGAACCGGGGAGCTGTTTTTT
TRBJ2-7	once	-	TRBV5-1	CATNEGQLGVEGF	TGCGCCACAAATGAGGGACAGTTGGGTGTGGAGGGCTTC
TRBJ2-7	-	TRBD2	TRBV20-1	CSASRVQTGGGASYEQYF	TGCAGTGCTAGTCGGGTCCAAACAGGCGGGGGGGCCTCCTACGAGCAGTACTTC
TRBJ2-7	few	-	TRBV7-2	CASSLAQTYEQYF	TGTGCCAGCAGCTTAGCGCAGACCTACGAGCAGTACTTC
TRBJ2-3	-	-	TRBV19	CASSSLESTDTQYF	TGTGCCAGTAGTAGTCTCGAGAGCACAGATACGCAGTATTTT
TRBJ2-7	-	TRBD2	TRBV18	CASSPGSSGRVYEQYF	TGTGCCAGCTCACCAGGGTCAAGCGGGAGAGTCTACGAGCAGTACTTC
TRBJ1-2	-	TRBD1	TRBV19	CASSMTGLYGYTF	TGTGCCAGTAGTATGACAGGGCTCTATGGCTACACCTTC
TRBJ2-1	-	-	TRBV5-1	CASRNGQGLYNEQFF	TGCGCCAGCAGAAATGGGCAAGGTCTATACAATGAGCAGTTCTTC
TRBJ2-1	-	TRBD2	TRBV5-6	CASSSSLLAGAYNEQFF	TGTGCCAGCAGCTCGTCTCTGCTAGCGGGGGCTTACAATGAGCAGTTCTTC
TRBJ2-6	-	-	TRBV6-5	CASSRESGANVLTF	TGTGCCAGCAGCCGCGAATCTGGGGCCAACGTCCTGACTTTC
TRBJ1-5	-	TRBD1	TRBV19	CASSRRRQGALEPQHF	TGTGCCAGTAGTAGGAGGCGCCAGGGGGCTTTAGAGCCCCAGCATTTT
TRBJ1-5	-	TRBD1	TRBV7-8	CASGSDRLNNQPQHF	TGTGCCAGCGGCTCGGACAGGCTAAACAATCAGCCCCAGCATTTT
TRBJ1-1	few	-	TRBV12-5	CASGTTARTEAFF	TGTGCTAGTGGCACTACGGCACGGACTGAAGCTTTCTTT
TRBJ2-1	medium-sized	TRBD2	TRBV20-1	CSASLAGGSSYNEQFF	TGCAGTGCTAGTCTAGCGGGAGGAAGCTCCTACAATGAGCAGTTCTTC
TRBJ1-2	-	TRBD1	TRBV11-3	CASSNGIDGQEGYTF	TGTGCCAGCAGCAACGGCATTGATGGACAGGAGGGCTACACCTTC
TRBJ2-1	once	-	TRBV30	CAWSVRGYNEQFF	TGTGCCTGGAGTGTACGGGGCTACAATGAGCAGTTCTTC
TRBJ2-5	-	-	TRBV7-2	CASSKQRAQETQYF	TGTGCCAGCAGCAAACAGAGGGCCCAAGAGACCCAGTACTTC
TRBJ1-5	-	-	TRBV6-6	CASKGHYSNQPQHF	TGTGCCAGCAAGGGACACTATAGCAATCAGCCCCAGCATTTT
TRBJ2-7	-	-	TRBV10-3	CAISDGGVLSYEQYF	TGTGCCATCAGTGACGGTGGAGTCCTCTCCTACGAGCAGTACTTC
TRBJ2-1	-	TRBD1	TRBV6-5	CASRSGGSSDEQFF	TGTGCCAGCAGATCAGGGGGATCAAGCGATGAGCAGTTCTTC
TRBJ2-1	-	TRBD2	TRBV6-5	CASSYERGVREQFF	TGTGCCAGCAGTTACGAGCGGGGGGTTAGGGAGCAGTTCTTC
TRBJ2-6	-	-	TRBV7-2	CASSLNLLSGANVLTF	TGTGCCAGCAGCTTAAATTTACTCTCTGGGGCCAACGTCCTGACTTTC
TRBJ1-2	-	-	TRBV10-3	CAISEVTYGYTF	TGTGCCATCAGTGAGGTCACTTATGGCTACACCTTC
TRBJ1-1	-	TRBD1	TRBV19	CASSIVKEDRAGAFF	TGTGCCAGTAGTATAGTCAAGGAGGACAGGGCAGGAGCTTTCTTT
TRBJ1-1	once	TRBD1	TRBV3-1/TRBV3-2	CASEKIPGQGASDTEAFF	TGTGCCAGCGAAAAGATTCCGGGACAGGGGGCGAGTGACACTGAAGCTTTCTTT
TRBJ2-5	-	-	TRBV7-9	CASSLGSWAVKETQYF	TGTGCCAGCAGCTTAGGTTCGTGGGCTGTTAAAGAGACCCAGTACTTC
TRBJ2-7	-	-	TRBV21-1	CASSTTERGQGDFHEQYF	TGTGCCAGCAGCACCACAGAACGCGGACAGGGAGATTTCCACGAGCAGTACTTC